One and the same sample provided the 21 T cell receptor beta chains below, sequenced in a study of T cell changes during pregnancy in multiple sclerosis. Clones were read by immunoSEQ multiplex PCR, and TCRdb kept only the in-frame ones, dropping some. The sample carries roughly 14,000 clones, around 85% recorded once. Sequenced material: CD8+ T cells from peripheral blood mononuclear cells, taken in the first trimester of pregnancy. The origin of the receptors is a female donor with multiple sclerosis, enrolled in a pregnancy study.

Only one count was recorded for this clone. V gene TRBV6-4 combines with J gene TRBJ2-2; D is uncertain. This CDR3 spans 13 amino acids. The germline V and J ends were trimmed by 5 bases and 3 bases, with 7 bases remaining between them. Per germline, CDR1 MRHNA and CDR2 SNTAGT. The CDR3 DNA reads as TGTGCCAGCAGTCACCGGGACACCGGGGAGCTGTTTTTT. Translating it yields CASSHRDTGELFF.

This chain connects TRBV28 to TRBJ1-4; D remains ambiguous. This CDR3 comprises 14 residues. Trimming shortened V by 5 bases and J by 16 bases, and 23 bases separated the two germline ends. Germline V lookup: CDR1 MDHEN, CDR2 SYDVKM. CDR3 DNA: TGTGCCAGCAGTGCAGAAGTCGCCCCGATGCTAGGGTTTTTT. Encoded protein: CASSAEVAPMLGFF.

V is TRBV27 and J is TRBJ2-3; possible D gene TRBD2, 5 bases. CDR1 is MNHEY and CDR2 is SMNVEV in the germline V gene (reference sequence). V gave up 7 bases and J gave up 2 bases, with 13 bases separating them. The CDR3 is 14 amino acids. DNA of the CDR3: TGTGCCAGCAATTATCTAGCCGCCACAGATACGCAGTATTTT. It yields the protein CASNYLAATDTQYF.

CDR3 in amino acids: CASSHRLPGQGSTEQYF. CDR3 DNA sequence: TGCGCCAGCAGCCACAGGCTTCCGGGACAGGGCTCGACCGAGCAGTACTTC. The gene calls are TRBV4-1 and TRBJ2-7; 9 positions match TRBD1. The germline CDR1 and CDR2 sequences are MGHRA and YSYEKL. The ends lost 3 bases at V and 6 bases at J; junction bases unmatched: 15. CDR3 length: 17 residues.

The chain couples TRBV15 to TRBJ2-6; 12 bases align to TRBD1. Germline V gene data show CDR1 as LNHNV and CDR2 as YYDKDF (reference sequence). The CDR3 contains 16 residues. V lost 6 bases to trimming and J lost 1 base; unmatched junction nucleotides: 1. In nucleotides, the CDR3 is TGTGCCACCAGGGGACAGGGGGCATCTGGGGCCAACGTCCTGACTTTC. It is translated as CATRGQGASGANVLTF.

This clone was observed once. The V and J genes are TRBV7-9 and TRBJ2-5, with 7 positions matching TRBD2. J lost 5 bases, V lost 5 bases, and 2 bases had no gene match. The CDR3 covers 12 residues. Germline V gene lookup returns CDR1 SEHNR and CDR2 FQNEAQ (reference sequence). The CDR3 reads CASSPRGETQYF. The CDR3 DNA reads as TGTGCCAGCAGCCCGCGGGGGGAGACCCAGTACTTC.

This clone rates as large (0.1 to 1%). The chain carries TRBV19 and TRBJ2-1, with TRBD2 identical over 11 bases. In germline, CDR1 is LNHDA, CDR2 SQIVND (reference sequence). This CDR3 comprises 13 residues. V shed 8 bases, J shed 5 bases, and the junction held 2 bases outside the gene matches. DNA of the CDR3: TGTGCCAGTTCTAGCGGGGGGAACAATGAGCAGTTCTTC. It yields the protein CASSSGGNNEQFF.

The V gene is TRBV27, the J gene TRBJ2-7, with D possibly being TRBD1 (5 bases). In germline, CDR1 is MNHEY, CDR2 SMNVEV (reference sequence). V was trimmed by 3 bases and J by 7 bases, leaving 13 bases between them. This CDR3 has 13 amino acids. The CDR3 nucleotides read TGTGCCAGCAGTTTTTTGACCGCAGGGGAGCAGTACTTC. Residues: CASSFLTAGEQYF.

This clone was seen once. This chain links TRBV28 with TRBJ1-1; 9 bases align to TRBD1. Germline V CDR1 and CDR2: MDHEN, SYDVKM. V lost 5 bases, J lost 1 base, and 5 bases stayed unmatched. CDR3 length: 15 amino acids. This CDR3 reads CASSPRDRENTEAFF. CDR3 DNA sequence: TGTGCCAGCAGTCCTCGGGACAGGGAGAACACTGAAGCTTTCTTT.

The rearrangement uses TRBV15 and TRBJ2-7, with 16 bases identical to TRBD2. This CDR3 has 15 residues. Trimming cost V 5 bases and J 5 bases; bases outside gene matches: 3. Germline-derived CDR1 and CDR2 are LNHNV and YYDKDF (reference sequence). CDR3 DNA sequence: TGTGCCACCAGCGTGGGACTAGCGGGAGGGAACGAGCAGTACTTC. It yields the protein CATSVGLAGGNEQYF.

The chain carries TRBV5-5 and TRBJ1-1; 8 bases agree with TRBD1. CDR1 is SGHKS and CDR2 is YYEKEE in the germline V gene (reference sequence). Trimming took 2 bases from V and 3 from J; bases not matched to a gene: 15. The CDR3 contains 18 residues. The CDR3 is CASSLYPGQERADTEAFF. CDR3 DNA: TGTGCCAGCAGCTTATACCCGGGACAGGAACGGGCGGACACTGAAGCTTTCTTT.

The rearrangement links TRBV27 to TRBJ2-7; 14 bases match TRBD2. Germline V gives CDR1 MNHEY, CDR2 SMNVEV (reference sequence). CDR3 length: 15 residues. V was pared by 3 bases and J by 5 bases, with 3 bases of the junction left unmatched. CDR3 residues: CASSFGTSGRNEQYF. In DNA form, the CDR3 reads TGTGCCAGCAGTTTCGGGACTAGCGGGAGAAACGAGCAGTACTTC.

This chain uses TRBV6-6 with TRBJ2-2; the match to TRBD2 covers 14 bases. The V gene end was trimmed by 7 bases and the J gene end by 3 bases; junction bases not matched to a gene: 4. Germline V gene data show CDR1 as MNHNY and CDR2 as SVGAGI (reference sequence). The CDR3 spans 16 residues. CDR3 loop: CASTRLAGGDTGELFF. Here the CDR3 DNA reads TGTGCCAGCACCCGACTAGCGGGGGGGGACACCGGGGAGCTGTTTTTT.

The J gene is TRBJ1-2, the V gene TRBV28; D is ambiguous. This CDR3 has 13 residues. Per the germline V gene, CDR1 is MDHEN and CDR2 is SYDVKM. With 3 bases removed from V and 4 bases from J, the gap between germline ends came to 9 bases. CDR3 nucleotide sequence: TGTGCCAGCAGTTTGTCACAGACCTATGGCTACACCTTC. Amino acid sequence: CASSLSQTYGYTF.

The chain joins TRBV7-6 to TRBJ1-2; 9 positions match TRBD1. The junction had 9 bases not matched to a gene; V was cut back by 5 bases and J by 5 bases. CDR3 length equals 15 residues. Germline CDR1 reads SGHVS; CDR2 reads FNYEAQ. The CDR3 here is CASSLGDRDLYGYTF. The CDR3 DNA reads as TGTGCCAGCAGCCTTGGGGACAGGGACCTTTATGGCTACACCTTC.

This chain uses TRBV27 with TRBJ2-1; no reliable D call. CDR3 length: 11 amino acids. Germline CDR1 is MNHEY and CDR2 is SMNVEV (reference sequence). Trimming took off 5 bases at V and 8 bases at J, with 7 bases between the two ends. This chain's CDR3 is CASSTFDEQFF. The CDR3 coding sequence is TGTGCCAGCAGTACATTCGATGAGCAGTTCTTC.

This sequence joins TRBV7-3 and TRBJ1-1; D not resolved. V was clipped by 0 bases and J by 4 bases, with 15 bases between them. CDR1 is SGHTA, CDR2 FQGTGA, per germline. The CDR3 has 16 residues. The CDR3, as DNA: TGTGCCAGCAGCTTAACTTCCTATGACACCGGCACTGAAGCTTTCTTT. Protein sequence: CASSLTSYDTGTEAFF.

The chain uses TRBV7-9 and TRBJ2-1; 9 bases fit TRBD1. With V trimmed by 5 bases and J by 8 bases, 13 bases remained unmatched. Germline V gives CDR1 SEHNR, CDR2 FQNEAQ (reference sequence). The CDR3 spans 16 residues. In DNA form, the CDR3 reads TGTGCCAGCAGCCCCCAAGGACAGGGGAGGGGGGATGAGCAGTTCTTC. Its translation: CASSPQGQGRGDEQFF.

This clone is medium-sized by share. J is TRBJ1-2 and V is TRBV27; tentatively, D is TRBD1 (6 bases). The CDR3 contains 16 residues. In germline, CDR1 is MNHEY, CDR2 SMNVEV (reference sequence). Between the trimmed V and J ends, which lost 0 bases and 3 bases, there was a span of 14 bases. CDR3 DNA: TGTGCCAGCAGTTTATCCCGGGGGGCGCAACACTATGGCTACACCTTC. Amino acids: CASSLSRGAQHYGYTF.

CDR3 sequence (DNA): TGTGCCAGTAGTCTAGCAGGTAGTAGCGGGGAGCTGTTTTTT. It translates to CASSLAGSSGELFF. The chain links TRBV19 to TRBJ2-2, with a tentative D call TRBD2 (5 bases). The ends were cut back, 5 bases at V and 7 bases at J, with 14 bases in the middle. From germline, CDR1 is LNHDA and CDR2 SQIVND (reference sequence). There are 14 residues in the CDR3.

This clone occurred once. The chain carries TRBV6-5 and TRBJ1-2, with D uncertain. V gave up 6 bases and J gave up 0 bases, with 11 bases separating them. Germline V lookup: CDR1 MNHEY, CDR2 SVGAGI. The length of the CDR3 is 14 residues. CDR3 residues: CASRIRQANYGYTF. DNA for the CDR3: TGTGCCAGCAGAATTAGACAAGCTAACTATGGCTACACCTTC.